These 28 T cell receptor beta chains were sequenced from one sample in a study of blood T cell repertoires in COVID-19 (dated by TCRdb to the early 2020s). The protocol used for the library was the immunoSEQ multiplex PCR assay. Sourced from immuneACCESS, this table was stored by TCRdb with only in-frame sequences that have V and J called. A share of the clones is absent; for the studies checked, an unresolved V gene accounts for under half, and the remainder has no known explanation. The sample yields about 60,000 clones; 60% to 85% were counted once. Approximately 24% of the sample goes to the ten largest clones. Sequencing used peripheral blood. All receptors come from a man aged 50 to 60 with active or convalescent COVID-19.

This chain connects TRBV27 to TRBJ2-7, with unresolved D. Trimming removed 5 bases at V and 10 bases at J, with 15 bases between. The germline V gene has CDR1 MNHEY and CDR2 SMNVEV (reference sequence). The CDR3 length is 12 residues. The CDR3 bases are TGTGCCAGCAGTACTCGTCGAGGATATCAGTACTTC. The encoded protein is CASSTRRGYQYF.

This CDR3 reads CASSLTGGRTDTQYF. The CDR3 nucleotides are TGTGCCAGCAGCTTAACAGGGGGCCGCACAGATACGCAGTATTTT. The chain has TRBV7-3 and TRBJ2-3; TRBD1 aligns across 7 bases. Germline values: CDR1 SGHTA, CDR2 FQGTGA. Unmatched junction bases numbered 1, after V lost 0 bases and J lost 1 base. The CDR3 has 15 amino acids.

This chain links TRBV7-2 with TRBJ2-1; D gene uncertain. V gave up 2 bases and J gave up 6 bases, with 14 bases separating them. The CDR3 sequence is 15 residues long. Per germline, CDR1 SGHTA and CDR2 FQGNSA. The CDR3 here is CASSLSSGGFNEQFF. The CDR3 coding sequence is TGTGCCAGCAGCTTAAGTTCCGGCGGTTTCAATGAGCAGTTCTTC.

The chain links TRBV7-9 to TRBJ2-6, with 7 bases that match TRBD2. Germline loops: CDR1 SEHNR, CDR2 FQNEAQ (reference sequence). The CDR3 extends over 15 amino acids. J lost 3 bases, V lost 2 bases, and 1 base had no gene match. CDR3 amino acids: CASSLIAGGANVLTF. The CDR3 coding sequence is TGTGCCAGCAGCTTAATAGCGGGTGGGGCCAACGTCCTGACTTTC.

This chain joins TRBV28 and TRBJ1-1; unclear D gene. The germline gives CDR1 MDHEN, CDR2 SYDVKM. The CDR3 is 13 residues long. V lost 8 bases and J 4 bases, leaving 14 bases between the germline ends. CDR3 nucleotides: TGTGCCAGCCGTGACACGTACCCCACTGAAGCTTTCTTT. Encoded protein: CASRDTYPTEAFF.

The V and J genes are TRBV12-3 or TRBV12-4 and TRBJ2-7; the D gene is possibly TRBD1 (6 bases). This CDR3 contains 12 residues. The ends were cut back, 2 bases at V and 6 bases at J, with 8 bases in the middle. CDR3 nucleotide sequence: TGTGCCAGCAGTTTACAGGGGATCGAGCAGTACTTC. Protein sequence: CASSLQGIEQYF.

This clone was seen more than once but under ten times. CDR3 sequence: CAISDGETQYF. The CDR3 nucleotides read TGTGCCATCAGTGACGGGGAGACCCAGTACTTC. J is TRBJ2-5 and V is TRBV10-3; D is unresolved. The V gene lost 3 bases and the J gene lost 5 bases, with 4 bases spanning the gap. This CDR3 contains 11 residues. Germline values: CDR1 ENHRY, CDR2 SYGVKD.

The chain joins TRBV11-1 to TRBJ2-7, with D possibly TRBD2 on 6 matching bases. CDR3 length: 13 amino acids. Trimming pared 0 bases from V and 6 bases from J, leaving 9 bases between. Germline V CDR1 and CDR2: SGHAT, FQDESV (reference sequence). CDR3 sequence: CASSLATSFEQYF. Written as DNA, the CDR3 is TGTGCCAGCAGCTTAGCGACTAGTTTCGAGCAGTACTTC.

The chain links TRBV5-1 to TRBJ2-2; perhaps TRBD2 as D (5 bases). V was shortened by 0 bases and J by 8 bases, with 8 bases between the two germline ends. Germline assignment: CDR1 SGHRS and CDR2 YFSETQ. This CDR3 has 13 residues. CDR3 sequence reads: CASSLEGEGELFF. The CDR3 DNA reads TGCGCCAGCAGCTTGGAGGGAGAAGGGGAGCTGTTTTTT.

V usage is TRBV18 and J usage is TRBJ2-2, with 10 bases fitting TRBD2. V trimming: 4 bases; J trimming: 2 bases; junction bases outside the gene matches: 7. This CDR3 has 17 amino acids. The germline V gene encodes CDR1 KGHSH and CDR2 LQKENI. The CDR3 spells CASSRETSGSNTGELFF. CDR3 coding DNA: TGTGCCAGCTCACGCGAGACTAGCGGGTCCAACACCGGGGAGCTGTTTTTT.

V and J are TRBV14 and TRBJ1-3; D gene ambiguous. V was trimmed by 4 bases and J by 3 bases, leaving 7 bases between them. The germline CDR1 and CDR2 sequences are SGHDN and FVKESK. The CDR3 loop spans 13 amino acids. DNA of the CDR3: TGTGCCAGCAGCCCGGCGGGTGGAAACACCATATATTTT. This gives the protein CASSPAGGNTIYF.

CDR3 bases: TGTGCCAGCAGCCCAGGGGGAGTATACAATGAGCAGTTCTTC. The encoded protein is CASSPGGVYNEQFF. V usage is TRBV7-8 and J usage is TRBJ2-1; TRBD1 matches 7 bases. The CDR3 covers 14 residues. Germline V gene sequence: CDR1 SGHVS, CDR2 FQNEAQ. The junction had 5 bases not matched to a gene; V was cut back by 5 bases and J by 4 bases. The full variable domain, its missing parts supplied by reference TRBV7-8 and TRBJ2-1, is GAGVSQSPRYKVAKRGQDVALRCDPISGHVSLFWYQQALGQGPEFLTYFQNEAQLDKSGLPSDRFFAERPEGSVSTLKIQRTQQEDSAVYLCASSPGGVYNEQFFGPGTRLTVL.

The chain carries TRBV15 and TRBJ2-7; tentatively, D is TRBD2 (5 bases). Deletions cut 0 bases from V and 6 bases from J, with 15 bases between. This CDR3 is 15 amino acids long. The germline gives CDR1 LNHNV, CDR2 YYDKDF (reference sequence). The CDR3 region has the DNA TGTGCCACCAGCAGAGATCCTAAGTCGGGGTCCGAGCAGTACTTC. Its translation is CATSRDPKSGSEQYF.

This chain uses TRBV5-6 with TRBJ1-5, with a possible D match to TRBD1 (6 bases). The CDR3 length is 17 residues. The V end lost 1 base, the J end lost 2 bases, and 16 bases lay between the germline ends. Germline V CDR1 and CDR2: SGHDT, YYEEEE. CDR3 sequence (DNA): TGTGCCAGCAGCTTGTTTCGTTCCAGGGGCGGCAATCAGCCCCAGCATTTT. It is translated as CASSLFRSRGGNQPQHF.

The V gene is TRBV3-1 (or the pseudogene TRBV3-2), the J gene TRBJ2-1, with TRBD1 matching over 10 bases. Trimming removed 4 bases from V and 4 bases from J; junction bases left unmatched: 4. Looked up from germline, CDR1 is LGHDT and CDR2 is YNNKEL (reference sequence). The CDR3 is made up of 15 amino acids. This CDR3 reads CASSPGQGFYNEQFF. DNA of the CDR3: TGTGCCAGCAGCCCGGGACAGGGGTTTTACAATGAGCAGTTCTTC.

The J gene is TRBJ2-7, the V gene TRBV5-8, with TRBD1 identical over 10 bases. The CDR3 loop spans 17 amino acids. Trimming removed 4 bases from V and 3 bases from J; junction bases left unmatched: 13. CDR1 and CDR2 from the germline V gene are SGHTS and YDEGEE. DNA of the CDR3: TGTGCCAGCAGCCGGGACAGGGGAAGCGGGGCGATCTACGAGCAGTACTTC. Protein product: CASSRDRGSGAIYEQYF.

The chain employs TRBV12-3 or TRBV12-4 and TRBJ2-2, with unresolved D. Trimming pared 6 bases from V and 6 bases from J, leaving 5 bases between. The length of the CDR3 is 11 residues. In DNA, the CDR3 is TGTGCCAGCAGCCAGGCCGGGGAGCTGTTTTTT. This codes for CASSQAGELFF.

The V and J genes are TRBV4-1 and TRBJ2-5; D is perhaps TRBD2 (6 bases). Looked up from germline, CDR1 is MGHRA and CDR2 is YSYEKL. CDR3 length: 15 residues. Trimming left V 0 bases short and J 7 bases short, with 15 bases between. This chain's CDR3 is CASSQETIIAATQYF. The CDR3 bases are TGCGCCAGCAGCCAAGAGACAATAATAGCGGCGACCCAGTACTTC.

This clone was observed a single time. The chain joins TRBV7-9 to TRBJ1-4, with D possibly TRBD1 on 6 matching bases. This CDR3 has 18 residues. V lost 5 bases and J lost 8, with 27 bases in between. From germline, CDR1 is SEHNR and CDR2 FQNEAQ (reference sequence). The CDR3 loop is CASSPTPSQQGIWEKLFF. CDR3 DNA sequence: TGTGCCAGCAGCCCTACTCCATCCCAACAGGGTATATGGGAAAAACTGTTTTTT.

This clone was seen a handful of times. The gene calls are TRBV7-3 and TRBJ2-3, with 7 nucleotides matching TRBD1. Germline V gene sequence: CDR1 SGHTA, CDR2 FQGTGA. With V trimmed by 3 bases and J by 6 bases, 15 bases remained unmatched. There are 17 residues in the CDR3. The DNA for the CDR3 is TGTGCCAGCAGCTTGGGTCCAGGGGGTCAATATCTGGATACGCAGTATTTT. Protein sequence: CASSLGPGGQYLDTQYF.

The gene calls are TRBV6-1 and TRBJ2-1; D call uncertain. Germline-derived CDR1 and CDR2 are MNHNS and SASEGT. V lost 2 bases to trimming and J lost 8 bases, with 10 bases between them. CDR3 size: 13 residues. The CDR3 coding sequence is TGTGCCAGCAGTGAACGAGTAGATTATGAGCAGTTCTTC. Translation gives CASSERVDYEQFF.

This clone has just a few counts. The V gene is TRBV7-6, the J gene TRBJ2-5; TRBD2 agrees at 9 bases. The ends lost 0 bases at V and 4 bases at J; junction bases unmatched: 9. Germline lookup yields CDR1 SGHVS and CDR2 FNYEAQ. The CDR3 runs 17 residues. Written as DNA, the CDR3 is TGTGCCAGCAGCTTAGCTTGGCGGGGGGGCCTCGGAGAGACCCAGTACTTC. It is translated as CASSLAWRGGLGETQYF.

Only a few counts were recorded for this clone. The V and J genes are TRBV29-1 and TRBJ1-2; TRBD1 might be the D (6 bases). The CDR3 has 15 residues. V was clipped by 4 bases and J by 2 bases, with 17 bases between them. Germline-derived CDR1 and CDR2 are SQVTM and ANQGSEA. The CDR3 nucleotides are TGCAGCGTTGGGAACAGGGCGATTGCGAACTATGGCTACACCTTC. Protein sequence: CSVGNRAIANYGYTF.

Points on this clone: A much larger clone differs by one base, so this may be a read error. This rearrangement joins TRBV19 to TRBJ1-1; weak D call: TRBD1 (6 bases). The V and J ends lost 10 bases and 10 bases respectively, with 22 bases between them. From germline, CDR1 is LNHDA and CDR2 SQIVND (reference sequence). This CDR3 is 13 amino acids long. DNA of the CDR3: TGTGCCACCCAAGTGGGGGCGGGGGTGGGAGCTTTCTTT. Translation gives CATQVGAGVGAFF.

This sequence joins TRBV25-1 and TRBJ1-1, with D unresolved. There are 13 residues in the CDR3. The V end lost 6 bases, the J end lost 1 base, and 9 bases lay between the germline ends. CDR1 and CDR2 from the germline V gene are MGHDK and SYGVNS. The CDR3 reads CASRETRNTEAFF. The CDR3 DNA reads TGTGCCAGCAGGGAGACTAGGAACACTGAAGCTTTCTTT.

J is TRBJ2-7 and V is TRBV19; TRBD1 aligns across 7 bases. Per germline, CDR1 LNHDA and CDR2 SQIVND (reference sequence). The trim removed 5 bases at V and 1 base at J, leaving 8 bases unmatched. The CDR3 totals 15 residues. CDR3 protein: CASSSLQGVSYEQYF. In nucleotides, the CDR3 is TGTGCCAGTAGTTCTCTTCAGGGGGTATCCTACGAGCAGTACTTC. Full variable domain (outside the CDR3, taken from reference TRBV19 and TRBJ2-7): DGGITQSPKYLFRKEGQNVTLSCEQNLNHDAMYWYRQDPGQGLRLIYYSQIVNDFQKGDIAEGYSVSREKKESFPLTVTSAQKNPTAFYLCASSSLQGVSYEQYFGPGTRLTVT.

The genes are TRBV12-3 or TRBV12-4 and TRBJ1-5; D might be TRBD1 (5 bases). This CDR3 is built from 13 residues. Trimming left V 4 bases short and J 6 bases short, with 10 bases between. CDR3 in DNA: TGTGCCAGCAGTTCTGCCGGGGGTCAGCCCCAGCATTTT. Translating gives CASSSAGGQPQHF.

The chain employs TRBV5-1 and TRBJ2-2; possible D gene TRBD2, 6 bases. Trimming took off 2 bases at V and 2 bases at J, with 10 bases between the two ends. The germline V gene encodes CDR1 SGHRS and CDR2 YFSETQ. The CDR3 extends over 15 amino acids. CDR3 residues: CASSFRGDNTGELFF. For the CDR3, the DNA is TGCGCCAGCAGCTTCCGCGGGGATAACACCGGGGAGCTGTTTTTT.